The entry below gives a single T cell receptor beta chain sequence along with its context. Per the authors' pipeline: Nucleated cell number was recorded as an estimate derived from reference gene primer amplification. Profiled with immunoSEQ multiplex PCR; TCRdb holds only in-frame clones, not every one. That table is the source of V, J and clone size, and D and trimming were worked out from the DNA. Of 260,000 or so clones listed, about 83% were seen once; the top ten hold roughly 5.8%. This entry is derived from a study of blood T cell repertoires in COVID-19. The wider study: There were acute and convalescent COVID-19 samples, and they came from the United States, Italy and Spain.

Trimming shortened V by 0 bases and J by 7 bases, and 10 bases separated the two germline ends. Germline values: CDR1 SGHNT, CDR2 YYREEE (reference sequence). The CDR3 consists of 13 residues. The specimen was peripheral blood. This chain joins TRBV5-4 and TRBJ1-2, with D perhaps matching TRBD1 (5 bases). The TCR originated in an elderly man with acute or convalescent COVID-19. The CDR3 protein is CASSLGQIIGYTF. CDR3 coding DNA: TGTGCCAGCAGCTTGGGACAGATAATTGGCTACACCTTC.